This TCR beta chain comes out of a study of molecular identifiers for immune sequencing clone quantification. Using its own MiXCR run on the PCR reads, TCRdb lists one record per CDR3 protein. The sample lists about 68,000 distinct CDR3 sequences, approximately 18% occurring once. The CD8+CD4-CCR7+CD45RA+ phenotype defined the sorted naive CD8 T cells. The CDR3 sequence is 18 residues long. V lost 2 bases and J lost 4; bases outside the gene matches: 13. The specimen sequenced was naive CD8+ T cells from blood, with Jurkat cell RNA spiked in. The subset: FACS-sorted CD8+CD4-CCR7+CD45RA+ naive T cells. This sequence joins TRBV12-3 or TRBV12-4 and TRBJ2-2; TRBD2 aligns across 7 bases. The origin of this receptor is a human donor in good health. Some libraries in this study had Jurkat cell RNA spiked in. The CDR3 coding sequence is TGTGCCAGCAGTTTAATTCGCCTAGCGGTACCGAGCACCGGGGAGCTGTTTTTT. Amino acid sequence: CASSLIRLAVPSTGELFF.